This TCR beta chain comes out of a study of blood T cell repertoires in COVID-19. Study-wide context: The samples span acute and convalescent COVID-19 from the United States, Italy and Spain. Sources were T cells, B-cell-depleted T cells, or PBMCs; the material itself was cDNA or gDNA.

J gave up 8 bases and V 4 bases, and 4 bases lay outside the gene matches. The CDR3 runs 14 residues. CDR1 is KGHDR and CDR2 is SFDVKD in the germline V gene. Original processing methods: Estimation of nucleated cell counts relied on the amplification of reference gene primers. Here immunoSEQ multiplex PCR was the method, and the copy in TCRdb shows in-frame clones only, minus some. V and J calls and clone size are those listed in that table; D and trimming were worked out from the DNA. Here the sample spans 100,000 or so clones, approximately 82% being singletons. This chain uses TRBV24-1 with TRBJ1-4; 9 bases agree with TRBD1. The sequencing input was peripheral blood. The source is an elderly woman with acute or convalescent COVID-19. Written as DNA, the CDR3 is TGTGCCACCAGTGACGACAGGGGGGGAGAAAAACTGTTTTTT. Translated: CATSDDRGGEKLFF.